A single TCR beta chain is shown here with its context. The antigen remains undetermined. This PCR relied on a set of 60 Vbeta primers and 13 Jbeta primers. Here immunoSEQ multiplex PCR was the method, and the copy in TCRdb shows in-frame clones only, minus some. The table lists roughly 82,000 clones. The sample is drawn from a study of cytomegalovirus exposure and HLA in healthy donors. The CDR3 runs 17 residues. Between the trimmed V and J ends, which lost 1 base and 2 bases, there was a span of 17 bases. CDR1 SGHVS and CDR2 FQNEAQ come from the germline V gene. Overall study findings and caveats: The number of N-insertions in an Asian-associated ancestry cluster was reportedly below the 666-donor mean in a later analysis. An observed cluster of highly shared sequence variants was recorded as a likely sequencing artifact. Later on, a genetic analysis was performed. It linked a missense variant in DCLRE1C with V- and J-gene trimming of TCR beta. In vitro checks showed that three CMV-associated chains really do target CMV antigens.

The V gene is TRBV7-8, the J gene TRBJ2-5; no definite D call. The receptor was isolated from a woman aged 60 to 75 in good health and CMV-seronegative. Sequencing input: PBMCs. The CDR3 loop reads CASSLVSGLSVQETQYF. Here the CDR3 DNA reads TGTGCCAGCAGCTTAGTTTCTGGGCTTTCGGTACAAGAGACCCAGTACTTC.